This entry lists 25 T cell receptor beta chains sequenced from one sample in a study of blood T cell repertoires in COVID-19 (dated by TCRdb to the early 2020s). Receptors were amplified or captured by the immunoSEQ multiplex PCR assay. The immuneACCESS repertoire file appears here via TCRdb, limited to in-frame rearrangements. These files lack a portion of the clones; in checked studies, under half of the deficit traces to unresolved V genes, and the cause of the others is not known. A total of roughly 180,000 clones appear in this sample, approximately 88% of them only once. 10% to 15% of the sample is taken by the ten largest. Sample: PBMCs or T cells enriched from blood (not recorded which). The origin of the receptors is a woman between 55 and 75 years old who had recovered from COVID-19.

The CDR3 coding sequence is TGTGCCAGCAGATTCGAGGGGGCCGCCTATAATTCACCCCTCCACTTT. This codes for CASRFEGAAYNSPLHF. This chain joins TRBV11-2 and TRBJ1-6; 7 positions agree with TRBD1. V trimming: 6 bases; J trimming: 2 bases; junction bases outside the gene matches: 7. This CDR3 region has 16 residues. Germline-derived CDR1 and CDR2 are SGHAT and FQNNGV.

V is TRBV20-1 and J is TRBJ1-5, with 7 bases aligning to TRBD1. The CDR3 sequence is 14 residues long. V was clipped by 3 bases and J by 7 bases; unmatched bases: 9. Per germline, CDR1 DFQATT and CDR2 SNEGSKA (reference sequence). The CDR3 protein is CSASYRGRNQPQHF. The DNA of the CDR3 is TGCAGTGCTAGTTACAGGGGAAGGAACCAGCCCCAGCATTTT.

The chain employs TRBV19 and TRBJ1-6; TRBD1 is a possible D gene (5 bases). The CDR3 sequence is 13 residues long. Germline V gives CDR1 LNHDA, CDR2 SQIVND (reference sequence). The V gene lost 10 bases and the J gene lost 3 bases, with 10 bases spanning the gap. DNA of the CDR3: TGTGCCACCGCAGACAGCTATAATTCACCCCTCCACTTT. This gives the protein CATADSYNSPLHF. The variable domain in full, with the rest retrieved from reference TRBV19 and TRBJ1-6, is DGGITQSPKYLFRKEGQNVTLSCEQNLNHDAMYWYRQDPGQGLRLIYYSQIVNDFQKGDIAEGYSVSREKKESFPLTVTSAQKNPTAFYLCATADSYNSPLHFGNGTRLTVT.

The J gene is TRBJ2-5, the V gene TRBV2; 8 bases match TRBD1. This CDR3 region has 19 residues. V dropped 6 bases and J dropped 1; count of bases not matched to a gene: 19. The germline CDR1 and CDR2 sequences are SNHLY and FYNNEI. CDR3 nucleotides: TGTGCCAGCAGGAGATCAGGGGGCCTCGTGTTGGGCCCCCAAGAGACCCAGTACTTC. It encodes CASRRSGGLVLGPQETQYF.

This clone was seen many times. CDR3 bases: TGTGCCAGCAGCGCACAGGGACTACCCCAAGAGACCCAGTACTTC. Residues: CASSAQGLPQETQYF. The V and J genes are TRBV7-3 and TRBJ2-5, with D perhaps matching TRBD2 (7 bases). The CDR3 runs to 15 residues. V was cut by 5 bases and J by 1 base, with 14 bases left in between. Germline loops: CDR1 SGHTA, CDR2 FQGTGA. Complete variable domain (other parts from reference TRBV7-3 and TRBJ2-5): GAGVSQTPSNKVTEKGKYVELRCDPISGHTALYWYRQSLGQGPEFLIYFQGTGAADDSGLPNDRFFAVRPEGSVSTLKIQRTERGDSAVYLCASSAQGLPQETQYFGPGTRLLVL.

This chain links TRBV6-5 with TRBJ1-6; the D gene is possibly TRBD1 (5 bases). This CDR3 is 15 amino acids long. CDR1 is MNHEY, CDR2 SVGAGI, per germline. Trimming pared 6 bases from V and 6 bases from J, leaving 15 bases between. CDR3 sequence: CASSHGGKSNSPLHF. CDR3 in DNA: TGTGCCAGCAGCCACGGGGGGAAATCTAATTCACCCCTCCACTTT.

V usage is TRBV5-1 and J usage is TRBJ2-1; D is undetermined. V was pared by 1 base and J by 3 bases, with 8 bases between. The CDR3 sequence is 14 residues long. The germline CDR1 and CDR2 sequences are SGHRS and YFSETQ. CDR3 nucleotides: TGCGCCAGCAGCTTGACGGGTTTCTACAATGAGCAGTTCTTC. It translates to CASSLTGFYNEQFF.

This clone was observed a handful of times. The rearrangement uses TRBV19 and TRBJ2-7; 8 nucleotides match TRBD1. The CDR3 has 15 residues. Trimming cost V 1 base and J 2 bases; bases outside gene matches: 4. Germline values: CDR1 LNHDA, CDR2 SQIVND (reference sequence). The CDR3 bases are TGTGCCAGTAGTATAGCTGGGACAGGTACCTACGAGCAGTACTTC. This codes for CASSIAGTGTYEQYF.

The chain uses TRBV28 and TRBJ1-2, with no clear D. This CDR3 is built from 11 residues. Germline lookup yields CDR1 MDHEN and CDR2 SYDVKM. V was trimmed by 6 bases and J by 4 bases, leaving 6 bases between them. This CDR3 reads CASSQAYGYTF. The DNA of the CDR3 is TGTGCCAGCAGCCAGGCCTATGGCTACACCTTC.

V is TRBV14 and J is TRBJ1-6; a weak D match, TRBD1 (6 bases). V was clipped by 4 bases and J by 13 bases, with 20 bases between them. CDR1 is SGHDN and CDR2 is FVKESK in the germline V gene. This CDR3 is 15 amino acids long. The CDR3 loop reads CASSPYTGLNGPLHF. CDR3 nucleotides: TGTGCCAGCAGCCCCTACACAGGGTTGAACGGGCCCCTCCACTTT.

The chain joins TRBV5-4 to TRBJ2-1, with a possible D match to TRBD1 (6 bases). V shed 6 bases and J shed 3 bases, with 16 bases lying between them. Germline V gene sequence: CDR1 SGHNT, CDR2 YYREEE (reference sequence). CDR3 size: 15 residues. The DNA of the CDR3 is TGTGCCAGCATGCGTACTGGGACAAGCTACAATGAGCAGTTCTTC. Translating gives CASMRTGTSYNEQFF.

CDR3 coding DNA: TGTGCCTGGAGTAAGGGGGCTTGGGAGACCCAGTACTTC. This sequence encodes CAWSKGAWETQYF. V usage is TRBV30 and J usage is TRBJ2-5, with 7 nucleotides matching TRBD1. V was clipped by 2 bases and J by 5 bases; unmatched bases: 5. The V gene's germline CDR1 is GTSNPN and CDR2 SVGIG (reference sequence). This CDR3 comprises 13 residues.

The chain uses TRBV6-5 and TRBJ2-1; 10 bases align to TRBD2. Germline V lookup: CDR1 MNHEY, CDR2 SVGAGI. Losses at the gene ends were 6 bases for V and 7 bases for J; bases not matched to a gene: 6. The CDR3 length is 14 residues. As DNA, the CDR3 is TGTGCCAGCAGGGGAGCGGGGGGGCCAAATGAGCAGTTCTTC. Protein product: CASRGAGGPNEQFF.

This clone was seen once. This chain links TRBV4-1 with TRBJ1-2, with 7 bases aligning to TRBD1. V trimming: 1 base; J trimming: 3 bases; junction bases outside the gene matches: 11. From germline, CDR1 is MGHRA and CDR2 YSYEKL. This CDR3 has 17 residues. The CDR3, as DNA: TGCGCCAGCAGCCAAGTTTGGCCAGACAGGGATGACTATGGCTACACCTTC. This sequence encodes CASSQVWPDRDDYGYTF.

This clone was recorded once. The V call is TRBV25-1, the J call TRBJ1-1; maybe TRBD1 (6 bases). The germline gives CDR1 MGHDK, CDR2 SYGVNS. Trimming shortened V by 2 bases and J by 6 bases, and 13 bases separated the two germline ends. The CDR3 sequence is 14 residues long. DNA for the CDR3: TGTGCCAGCAGTGAAGGGGGGGGCACCCCTGAAGCTTTCTTT. Translation gives CASSEGGGTPEAFF. Full variable domain (remainder filled in from reference TRBV25-1 and TRBJ1-1): EADIYQTPRYLVIGTGKKITLECSQTMGHDKMYWYQQDPGMELHLIHYSYGVNSTEKGDLSSESTVSRIRTEHFPLTLESARPSHTSQYLCASSEGGGTPEAFFGQGTRLTVV.

Note on this clone: Other nucleotide sequences from this sample produce the same CDR3. The chain carries TRBV2 and TRBJ2-1; D call uncertain. Germline-derived CDR1 and CDR2 are SNHLY and FYNNEI. The V gene lost 6 bases and the J gene lost 4 bases, with 4 bases spanning the gap. This CDR3 has 11 amino acids. The CDR3 reads CASRAYNEQFF. The CDR3 nucleotides read TGTGCCAGCAGAGCATACAATGAGCAGTTCTTC.

This clone was counted only a few times. The chain combines TRBV7-8 with TRBJ1-4; 7 nucleotides agree with TRBD1. Germline loops: CDR1 SGHVS, CDR2 FQNEAQ. The CDR3 covers 13 residues. Trimming took 4 bases from V and 12 from J; bases not matched to a gene: 8. The CDR3 nucleotides read TGTGCCAGCAGCTCGCAGGGGGTTGGGCAACTGTTTTTT. It translates to CASSSQGVGQLFF.

The chain's CDR3 is CASRDRGREKLFF. Here the CDR3 DNA reads TGTGCCAGCAGAGACAGGGGGCGTGAAAAACTGTTTTTT. The chain carries TRBV6-5 and TRBJ1-4; 10 bases are a match to TRBD1. The V and J ends lost 6 bases and 7 bases, in that order; junction bases with no gene match: 2. The germline V gene encodes CDR1 MNHEY and CDR2 SVGAGI. This CDR3 contains 13 residues.

This chain links TRBV6-1 with TRBJ2-2; 8 bases are shared with TRBD2. The germline CDR1 and CDR2 sequences are MNHNS and SASEGT. The V and J ends lost 1 base and 6 bases, in that order; junction bases with no gene match: 7. The CDR3 runs 16 residues. The CDR3 nucleotides are TGTGCCAGCAGTGAAGGGGGGACTAGTAAGGCCGGGGAGCTGTTTTTT. This gives the protein CASSEGGTSKAGELFF.

The CDR3 loop reads CASSLAGWVRPGQNYEQYF. The CDR3 region has the DNA TGTGCCAGCAGCTTAGCGGGCTGGGTTAGGCCGGGACAGAACTACGAGCAGTACTTC. The chain couples TRBV7-9 to TRBJ2-7; TRBD1 matches at 7 bases. Germline loops: CDR1 SEHNR, CDR2 FQNEAQ (reference sequence). J lost 3 bases, V lost 0 bases, and 17 bases had no gene match. The CDR3 has 19 amino acids.

The chain uses TRBV28 and TRBJ2-7; D possibly corresponds to TRBD1 (6 bases). The germline V gene encodes CDR1 MDHEN and CDR2 SYDVKM. The CDR3 has 16 residues. The germline V and J ends were trimmed by 6 bases and 0 bases, with 18 bases remaining between them. The CDR3 reads CASSSPDSRSSYEQYF. The DNA of the CDR3 is TGTGCCAGCAGCTCCCCGGACAGCAGAAGCTCCTACGAGCAGTACTTC.

V gene TRBV13 combines with J gene TRBJ2-1; TRBD1 might be the D (5 bases). The CDR3 has 16 residues. Looked up from germline, CDR1 is PRHDT and CDR2 is FYEKMQ (reference sequence). V lost 0 bases to trimming and J lost 2 bases, with 11 bases between them. CDR3 DNA: TGTGCCAGCAGCTTAGGCCGGACAATTCCCTACAATGAGCAGTTCTTC. This sequence encodes CASSLGRTIPYNEQFF.

V gene TRBV5-1 combines with J gene TRBJ1-6, with D maybe TRBD1 (6 bases). The CDR3 runs to 17 residues. Trimming left V 2 bases short and J 0 bases short, with 12 bases between. In germline, CDR1 is SGHRS, CDR2 YFSETQ. CDR3 amino acids: CASSFGQPSSYNSPLHF. The CDR3, as DNA: TGCGCCAGCAGCTTTGGACAGCCGAGCTCCTATAATTCACCCCTCCACTTT.

CDR3 bases: TGTGCCAGCAGTGAATCGCGGCGACAGGGGAATTCACCCCTCCACTTT. Amino acid sequence: CASSESRRQGNSPLHF. This chain uses TRBV6-1 with TRBJ1-6, with 8 bases identical to TRBD1. Germline V CDR1 and CDR2: MNHNS, SASEGT. J lost 7 bases, V lost 2 bases, and 7 bases had no gene match. CDR3 length equals 16 residues.

This chain links TRBV7-6 with TRBJ1-1; D is unclear. Germline values: CDR1 SGHVS, CDR2 FNYEAQ. The CDR3 covers 14 residues. Trimming cost V 4 bases and J 3 bases, with 12 bases left between them. The CDR3 loop is CASSSEASHTEAFF. For the CDR3, the DNA is TGTGCCAGCAGCTCCGAAGCGAGCCACACTGAAGCTTTCTTT.